This entry features one TCR beta chain sequence. Its specificity is not known. The sample belongs to a study of T cells in localized non-small cell lung cancer. Study-level results: Uninvolved adjacent lung showed higher T cell clonality than tumor. Higher adjacent-lung clonality was associated with shorter survival.

V lost 5 bases and J 0 bases, leaving 10 bases between the germline ends. Germline CDR1 reads MNHGY; CDR2 reads SAAAGT. CDR3 length equals 15 residues. The method was immunoSEQ multiplex PCR; TCRdb's version includes in-frame clones alone and lacks a portion of them. The table shows around 2,000 clones, with approximately 40% occurring only once. Sequenced here: lung tumor tissue, sampled before any cancer treatment. The clonotype was recovered from a man between 40 and 70 years old with stage I lung adenocarcinoma. V gene TRBV6-8 combines with J gene TRBJ1-4; a weak D match, TRBD1 (5 bases). The chain's CDR3 is CASSPGRATNEKLFF. CDR3 nucleotide sequence: TGTGCCAGCAGTCCAGGGAGGGCAACTAATGAAAAACTGTTTTTT.